Following are 22 T cell receptor beta chains from one sample sequenced in a study of blood T cells in healthy people across ages. Primed by a sample-barcoded 5' primer and a J-beta primer mix, a second PCR proceeded for 7 to 11 cycles. TCRdb reprocessed the 5' RACE reads with MiXCR, giving one entry per CDR3 protein. The sample records 1,100,000 or so distinct CDR3 sequences, 40% to 55% being singletons. Material: blood. The receptors were sampled from a woman aged 60-75 years in good health.

The V call is TRBV2, the J call TRBJ2-3, with 7 bases matching TRBD1. The trim removed 9 bases at V and 4 bases at J, leaving 10 bases unmatched. From germline, CDR1 is SNHLY and CDR2 FYNNEI. The CDR3 extends over 14 amino acids. The CDR3 reads CASCDREGPDTQYF. The CDR3 bases are TGTGCCAGTTGTGACAGGGAAGGGCCAGATACGCAGTATTTT.

This rearrangement joins TRBV29-1 to TRBJ2-5; 13 nucleotides line up with TRBD2. V was clipped by 7 bases and J by 3 bases; unmatched bases: 11. Per germline, CDR1 SQVTM and CDR2 ANQGSEA. The CDR3 sequence is 16 residues long. This CDR3 is CSALGLAGSSKETQYF. In DNA, the CDR3 is TGCAGCGCCTTGGGACTAGCGGGGTCTTCTAAAGAGACCCAGTACTTC.

The chain employs TRBV24-1 and TRBJ2-5; D is uncertain. CDR3 length: 15 residues. The germline V gene encodes CDR1 KGHDR and CDR2 SFDVKD. V gave up 3 bases and J gave up 11 bases, with 21 bases separating them. The CDR3 protein is CATSDPSGTYNEQYF. The CDR3 nucleotides are TGTGCCACCAGTGATCCCAGTGGAACCTACAATGAGCAGTACTTC.

The rearrangement links TRBV28 to TRBJ1-2, with D unclear. The CDR3 is 13 amino acids. CDR1 and CDR2 (germline): MDHEN, SYDVKM. Deletions cut 6 bases from V and 4 bases from J, with 12 bases between. The CDR3 DNA reads TGTGCCAGCAGCCTGGGTCTGGGCTATGGCTACACCTTC. Residues: CASSLGLGYGYTF.

The J gene is TRBJ1-2, the V gene TRBV6-5; D unresolved. This CDR3 is built from 13 residues. Germline CDR1 MNHEY, CDR2 SVGAGI. V lost 5 bases and J lost 10, with 17 bases in between. CDR3 DNA sequence: TGTGCCAGCAGTACACGACGGGGAATGGACTACACCTTC. This gives the protein CASSTRRGMDYTF.

The gene calls are TRBV7-9 and TRBJ2-2; D perhaps matches TRBD1 (6 bases). This CDR3 comprises 15 residues. V was pared by 5 bases and J by 1 base, with 11 bases between. Germline V lookup: CDR1 SEHNR, CDR2 FQNEAQ (reference sequence). The CDR3 sequence: CASSPQGRNTGELFF. CDR3 DNA sequence: TGTGCCAGCAGCCCCCAGGGGAGGAACACCGGGGAGCTGTTTTTT. Variable domain in full (rest from reference TRBV7-9 and TRBJ2-2): DTGVSQNPRHKITKRGQNVTFRCDPISEHNRLYWYRQTLGQGPEFLTYFQNEAQLEKSRLLSDRFSAERPKGSFSTLEIQRTEQGDSAMYLCASSPQGRNTGELFFGEGSRLTVL.

This clonotype was found a few times. The rearrangement joins TRBV12-3 or TRBV12-4 to TRBJ2-5; D ambiguous. This CDR3 spans 13 amino acids. V lost 3 bases, J lost 3 bases, and 8 bases lay in between. This chain's CDR3 is CASSFGPKETQYF. The DNA for the CDR3 is TGTGCCAGCAGTTTTGGGCCTAAAGAGACCCAGTACTTC.

V is TRBV20-1 and J is TRBJ2-3; 7 nucleotides match TRBD2. V was pared by 1 base and J by 2 bases, with 18 bases of the junction left unmatched. The germline gives CDR1 DFQATT, CDR2 SNEGSKA (reference sequence). The CDR3 totals 19 residues. The CDR3 region has the DNA TGCAGTGCTAGAGTTACCCCTTTGGCGGGAGCTCAGTTCACAGATACGCAGTATTTT. This sequence encodes CSARVTPLAGAQFTDTQYF.

This rearrangement joins TRBV6-2 or TRBV6-3 to TRBJ2-1; 10 positions agree with TRBD2. Germline V gives CDR1 MNHEY, CDR2 SVGEGT. The J segment lost 2 bases and the V segment lost 6 bases, leaving 10 bases of the junction unmatched. This CDR3 comprises 17 residues. CDR3 nucleotides: TGTGCCAGCAGCCCACGGACTAGCGGCACCGCCTACAATGAGCAGTTCTTC. It encodes CASSPRTSGTAYNEQFF.

The chain combines TRBV5-1 with TRBJ2-7; 10 bases are shared with TRBD2. J gave up 7 bases and V 0 bases, and 10 bases lay outside the gene matches. This CDR3 contains 16 residues. Germline CDR1 SGHRS, CDR2 YFSETQ. The CDR3 is CASSLAIASGSYEQYF. The CDR3 coding sequence is TGCGCCAGCAGCTTGGCCATAGCTAGCGGGAGTTATGAGCAGTACTTC.

This chain connects TRBV25-1 to TRBJ2-5, with D uncertain. Trimming cost V 3 bases and J 4 bases, with 9 bases left between them. The CDR3 runs 13 residues. The germline gives CDR1 MGHDK, CDR2 SYGVNS. The CDR3 reads CASSDPPIETQYF. The CDR3 coding sequence is TGTGCCAGCAGTGACCCACCGATAGAGACCCAGTACTTC.

The CDR3 DNA reads as TGTGCCAGCAGCCAAGATCTAGCGGTGTACAATGAGCAGTTCTTC. Translation gives CASSQDLAVYNEQFF. The V and J genes are TRBV3-1 and TRBJ2-1, with 7 bases aligning to TRBD2. The trim removed 0 bases at V and 4 bases at J, leaving 3 bases unmatched. The CDR3 spans 15 residues. Germline-derived CDR1 and CDR2 are LGHDT and YNNKEL (reference sequence).

As to this clonotype: A much more abundant neighbour one base away suggests this may be a read error. The chain carries TRBV7-3 and TRBJ2-3; 7 bases fit TRBD2. CDR1 and CDR2 (germline): SGHTA, FQGTGA. V was pared by 4 bases and J by 2 bases, with 12 bases of the junction left unmatched. This CDR3 is 17 amino acids long. The CDR3, as DNA: TGTGCCAGCAGCTCCGGACTAGTGGGAGGGTACACAGATACGCAGTATTTT. Protein: CASSSGLVGGYTDTQYF.

The chain links TRBV28 to TRBJ2-1; TRBD1 agrees at 12 bases. Looked up from germline, CDR1 is MDHEN and CDR2 is SYDVKM. The trim removed 2 bases at V and 8 bases at J, leaving 1 base unmatched. The CDR3 covers 14 residues. The CDR3 loop reads CASSLGTGGDEQFF. CDR3 nucleotide sequence: TGTGCCAGCAGTTTAGGGACAGGGGGCGATGAGCAGTTCTTC.

The chain recombines TRBV30 with TRBJ2-4; D remains ambiguous. Germline CDR1 GTSNPN, CDR2 SVGIG (reference sequence). The CDR3 runs 13 residues. The V gene lost 3 bases and the J gene lost 1 base, with 7 bases spanning the gap. As DNA, the CDR3 is TGTGCCTGGAGAGGCGAGGCCAAAAACATTCAGTACTTC. Amino acids: CAWRGEAKNIQYF.

This clonotype has a handful of counts. The chain couples TRBV25-1 to TRBJ2-1; D is uncertain. The CDR3 contains 13 residues. The germline V and J ends were trimmed by 10 bases and 6 bases, with 16 bases remaining between them. From germline, CDR1 is MGHDK and CDR2 SYGVNS. The CDR3 DNA is TGTGCCACCAGGCGAACCGGGTTCAATGAGCAGTTCTTC. As protein: CATRRTGFNEQFF.

The V and J genes are TRBV10-2 and TRBJ2-7, with D possibly being TRBD2 (5 bases). The germline gives CDR1 WSHSY, CDR2 SAAADI. The CDR3 loop spans 13 amino acids. With 3 bases removed from V and 2 bases from J, the gap between germline ends came to 8 bases. The CDR3 spells CASSDGGAYEQYF. CDR3 in DNA: TGCGCCAGCAGTGACGGAGGAGCCTACGAGCAGTACTTC.

This chain connects TRBV5-6 to TRBJ2-7; the match to TRBD2 covers 7 bases. Trimming cost V 4 bases and J 2 bases; bases outside gene matches: 9. The CDR3 extends over 15 amino acids. From germline, CDR1 is SGHDT and CDR2 YYEEEE. CDR3 sequence reads: CASSPDGGMPYEQYF. CDR3 bases: TGTGCCAGCAGCCCGGACGGGGGGATGCCCTACGAGCAGTACTTC.

This clonotype was seen only a few times. The chain employs TRBV6-2 or TRBV6-3 and TRBJ2-7; D is uncertain. V was pared by 3 bases and J by 2 bases, with 11 bases between. CDR3 length: 14 amino acids. Per the germline V gene, CDR1 is MNHEY and CDR2 is SVGEGT. Written as DNA, the CDR3 is TGTGCCAGCAGTTATCGTAACCCTCCCTACGAGCAGTACTTC. Its protein product is CASSYRNPPYEQYF.

Points on this clonotype: One end of the junction fails to match germline, which may point to a read error. The V call is TRBV29-1, the J call TRBJ2-1, with D possibly being TRBD1 (5 bases). The V gene's germline CDR1 is SQVTM and CDR2 ANQGSEA. The CDR3 is made up of 13 amino acids. CDR3 protein: CSASVWMDNGQFF. Here the CDR3 DNA reads TGCAGCGCCAGCGTGTGGATGGACAATGGGCAGTTCTTC.

CDR3 amino acids: CASSPRLSTDTQYF. CDR3 in DNA: TGTGCCAGCAGTCCCCGCCTTAGCACAGATACGCAGTATTTT. This chain connects TRBV11-2 to TRBJ2-3; D remains unclear. The CDR3 spans 14 residues. The germline gives CDR1 SGHAT, CDR2 FQNNGV. The V end lost 6 bases, the J end lost 0 bases, and 10 bases lay between the germline ends.

The genes are TRBV4-3 and TRBJ2-1, with D unclear. Germline lookup yields CDR1 LGHNA and CDR2 YSLEER. V was pared by 2 bases and J by 6 bases, with 11 bases between. The CDR3 has 14 residues. The CDR3 DNA follows: TGCGCCAGCAGCCAATACCCTACGCCCAATGAGCAGTTCTTC. As protein: CASSQYPTPNEQFF.